Below, 19 T cell receptor beta chains from the same sample are listed, as sequenced in a study of blood T cells in healthy people across ages. The use of a sample-barcoded 5' primer and a J-beta primer mix characterized a second PCR of roughly 6 to 12 cycles. In TCRdb, the 5' RACE reads were re-called with MiXCR into one record per CDR3 protein. The data hold roughly 790,000 distinct CDR3 sequences, with 40% to 45% observed a single time. The sample consisted of blood. The receptors stem from a woman aged 55-70 years in good health.

The chain couples TRBV18 to TRBJ2-4; D might be TRBD2 (6 bases). Germline assignment: CDR1 KGHSH and CDR2 LQKENI. The V end lost 3 bases, the J end lost 6 bases, and 12 bases lay between the germline ends. This CDR3 contains 14 residues. The CDR3 is CASSPSGGANIQYF. In nucleotides, the CDR3 is TGTGCCAGCTCACCTTCGGGCGGGGCAAACATTCAGTACTTC.

The CDR3 reads CASSLKAGVNGEQFF. CDR3 DNA sequence: TGTGCCAGCAGTTTAAAAGCGGGGGTTAACGGTGAGCAGTTCTTC. This rearrangement joins TRBV6-5 to TRBJ2-1; 8 bases line up with TRBD2. The CDR3 consists of 15 residues. CDR1 and CDR2 (germline): MNHEY, SVGAGI. Trimming took 4 bases from V and 9 from J; bases not matched to a gene: 11.

The rearrangement uses TRBV27 and TRBJ2-7, with 7 bases that match TRBD2. The CDR3 consists of 14 residues. Per germline, CDR1 MNHEY and CDR2 SMNVEV (reference sequence). V was pared by 3 bases and J by 7 bases, with 9 bases of the junction left unmatched. The CDR3 loop reads CASSFSSGNNEQYF. The CDR3 DNA reads TGTGCCAGCAGTTTCTCCAGCGGGAATAATGAGCAGTACTTC.

V gene TRBV20-1 combines with J gene TRBJ2-1; TRBD2 aligns across 9 bases. Germline values: CDR1 DFQATT, CDR2 SNEGSKA (reference sequence). The CDR3 has 14 residues. V lost 5 bases to trimming and J lost 7 bases; unmatched junction nucleotides: 9. CDR3 loop: CSAGGRGKGNEQFF. As DNA, the CDR3 is TGCAGTGCTGGCGGGAGGGGAAAAGGAAATGAGCAGTTCTTC.

The CDR3 here is CSATDSPVRNIQYF. For the CDR3, the DNA is TGCAGTGCTACGGACAGCCCAGTACGGAACATTCAGTACTTC. The chain couples TRBV20-1 to TRBJ2-4; TRBD1 might be the D (6 bases). The V end was cut by 4 bases, the J end by 7 bases, with 17 bases between. Germline V gene data show CDR1 as DFQATT and CDR2 as SNEGSKA (reference sequence). The CDR3 covers 14 residues.

The chain employs TRBV20-1 and TRBJ2-1, with 9 bases matching TRBD2. The CDR3 length is 14 residues. Germline V gene lookup returns CDR1 DFQATT and CDR2 SNEGSKA (reference sequence). The V gene end was trimmed by 5 bases and the J gene end by 7 bases; junction bases not matched to a gene: 9. In nucleotides, the CDR3 is TGCAGTGCTGGATCCCTCAGCGGGGGGAATGAGCAGTTCTTC. As protein: CSAGSLSGGNEQFF.

This clonotype was recorded a few times. CDR3 DNA sequence: TGTGCCAGCAGTTACTCGAAAGCGGGACAGGAGTTGGGTCAGCCCCAGCATTTT. Translating it yields CASSYSKAGQELGQPQHF. The chain is built from TRBV6-5 and TRBJ1-5, with 8 nucleotides matching TRBD1. With V trimmed by 0 bases and J by 6 bases, 13 bases remained unmatched. This CDR3 has 18 amino acids. Per germline, CDR1 MNHEY and CDR2 SVGAGI.

The chain has TRBV12-3 or TRBV12-4 and TRBJ2-3; 9 bases match TRBD2. V was clipped by 6 bases and J by 7 bases; unmatched bases: 11. There are 15 residues in the CDR3. Written as DNA, the CDR3 is TGTGCCAGCAGCCCCCTTAGCGGGAGCCCACATACGCAGTATTTT. Translating it yields CASSPLSGSPHTQYF.

The chain recombines TRBV2 with TRBJ1-1; D call uncertain. Trimming took 8 bases from V and 6 from J, leaving 19 bases between them. The CDR3 covers 14 residues. From germline, CDR1 is SNHLY and CDR2 FYNNEI. DNA for the CDR3: TGTGCCAGCGCCGTCGCGAACCCGATCCCTGAAGCTTTCTTT. Translating gives CASAVANPIPEAFF.

In its sample, this clonotype was seen once. The gene calls are TRBV6-2 or TRBV6-3 and TRBJ1-6; a possible D gene is TRBD1 (6 bases). V shed 2 bases and J shed 9 bases, with 11 bases lying between them. There are 14 residues in the CDR3. CDR1 MNHEY and CDR2 SVGEGT come from the germline V gene. As DNA, the CDR3 is TGTGCCAGCAGTTACGAACAGGGAAGTTCACCCCTCCACTTT. This encodes CASSYEQGSSPLHF.

J is TRBJ1-2 and V is TRBV29-1, with D perhaps TRBD1 (6 bases). Between the trimmed V and J ends, which lost 7 bases and 4 bases, there was a span of 7 bases. The germline V gene has CDR1 SQVTM and CDR2 ANQGSEA. The CDR3 totals 10 residues. This CDR3 is CSADSYGYTF. The CDR3 DNA reads as TGCAGCGCGGACAGCTATGGCTACACCTTC.

The V gene is TRBV6-5, the J gene TRBJ2-4; D assignment may be TRBD1 or TRBD2 (6 bases each). This CDR3 region has 17 residues. V gave up 0 bases and J gave up 11 bases, with 23 bases separating them. The germline V gene encodes CDR1 MNHEY and CDR2 SVGAGI. The CDR3 region has the DNA TGTGCCAGCAGTTACTCGTGGACAGAGGGACCCCGCGGGGTTCAGTACTTC. This encodes CASSYSWTEGPRGVQYF.

The chain combines TRBV3-1 with TRBJ2-6; no definite D call. The CDR3 is made up of 17 amino acids. Germline CDR1 is LGHDT and CDR2 is YNNKEL (reference sequence). The V end was cut by 1 base, the J end by 0 bases, with 10 bases between. CDR3 nucleotides: TGTGCCAGCAGCCAAGTCGGCGCTACCTCTGGGGCCAACGTCCTGACTTTC. This sequence encodes CASSQVGATSGANVLTF.

J is TRBJ2-1 and V is TRBV20-1; 11 bases match TRBD2. V shed 1 base, J shed 8 bases, and the junction held 10 bases outside the gene matches. This CDR3 is built from 16 residues. Germline values: CDR1 DFQATT, CDR2 SNEGSKA (reference sequence). The CDR3 DNA follows: TGCAGTGCTAGAGCCCCCCTTAGCGGGAGGGTACATGAGCAGTTCTTC. Translated: CSARAPLSGRVHEQFF.

The sample holds a few counts of this clonotype. The chain carries TRBV5-1 and TRBJ2-5; 7 nucleotides align to TRBD2. CDR3 length: 18 amino acids. The germline V gene encodes CDR1 SGHRS and CDR2 YFSETQ. Germline trimming cut 0 bases from V and 5 bases from J; bases unmatched to any gene: 16. The DNA of the CDR3 is TGCGCCAGCAGCTTGGTTGCTGCGGGGGACCCGATCGGGGAGACCCAGTACTTC. This translates into CASSLVAAGDPIGETQYF.

The count of this clonotype is one. CDR3 nucleotide sequence: TGTGCCAGCAAAAAGACAGGGGGCCAAATGAACACTGAAGCTTTCTTT. This gives the protein CASKKTGGQMNTEAFF. The rearrangement links TRBV12-3 or TRBV12-4 to TRBJ1-1, with 10 bases aligning to TRBD1. The CDR3 extends over 16 amino acids. V trimming: 7 bases; J trimming: 0 bases; junction bases outside the gene matches: 8.

This clonotype was seen more than once but under ten times. V is TRBV5-1 and J is TRBJ1-1; 9 bases agree with TRBD1. This CDR3 has 16 amino acids. The V segment lost 6 bases and the J segment 3 bases; nucleotides outside the gene matches: 12. Looked up from germline, CDR1 is SGHRS and CDR2 is YFSETQ. The CDR3 loop reads CASTSDRGTPDTEAFF. The CDR3 DNA reads TGCGCCAGCACCAGCGACAGGGGGACCCCTGACACTGAAGCTTTCTTT.

The gene calls are TRBV6-2 or TRBV6-3 and TRBJ2-7; D is unresolved. CDR1 and CDR2 from the germline V gene are MNHEY and SVGEGT. This CDR3 has 12 amino acids. V shed 2 bases and J shed 7 bases, with 9 bases lying between them. The DNA for the CDR3 is TGTGCCAGCAGTTACATCGGCAATGAGCAGTACTTC. Its protein product is CASSYIGNEQYF.

This clonotype was detected only a few times. The chain employs TRBV7-9 and TRBJ1-5; D is uncertain. The germline V gene has CDR1 SEHNR and CDR2 FQNEAQ (reference sequence). The CDR3 runs to 16 residues. The V and J ends lost 1 base and 1 base respectively, with 11 bases between them. CDR3 in DNA: TGTGCCAGCAGCTTAGGGTACCAGGAGAGCAATCAGCCCCAGCATTTT. It encodes CASSLGYQESNQPQHF. The whole variable domain, filled in from reference TRBV7-9 and TRBJ1-5, reads DTGVSQNPRHKITKRGQNVTFRCDPISEHNRLYWYRQTLGQGPEFLTYFQNEAQLEKSRLLSDRFSAERPKGSFSTLEIQRTEQGDSAMYLCASSLGYQESNQPQHFGDGTRLSIL.